A single sample is the source of the 25 T cell receptor beta chains below, sequenced in a study of shared clonotypes between healthy human individuals. TCRdb's table, derived via immunoSEQ multiplex PCR, lists solely in-frame clones and lacks some. In the table there are 2.3 million or so clones, about 92% of which are singletons. Input material: naive CD4+ T cells from PBMCs. As for subset: CD45RA+ positively selected. These receptors were taken from a man aged 18 to 29 in good health. Some clones in this sample may be carry-over from other donors' samples.

V gene TRBV5-4 combines with J gene TRBJ2-1; 10 nucleotides match TRBD2. V lost 4 bases to trimming and J lost 6 bases; unmatched junction nucleotides: 7. Germline V gene lookup returns CDR1 SGHNT and CDR2 YYREEE (reference sequence). This CDR3 contains 15 residues. The CDR3 nucleotides read TGTGCCAGCAGCAAGCGGCTAGCGGGAGCCAATGAGCAGTTCTTC. This translates into CASSKRLAGANEQFF.

This chain connects TRBV11-1 to TRBJ2-7, with 8 bases aligning to TRBD2. The CDR3 runs to 14 residues. V shed 5 bases, J shed 6 bases, and the junction held 9 bases outside the gene matches. Germline-derived CDR1 and CDR2 are SGHAT and FQDESV (reference sequence). CDR3 bases: TGTGCCAGCAGCCCTGGGACTAGGGCTGGCGAGCAGTACTTC. It translates to CASSPGTRAGEQYF.

In the case of this clone: At one end the junction does not follow the germline gene, possibly because of a read error. The genes are TRBV6-1 and TRBJ1-4; D unresolved. CDR3 length equals 12 residues. CDR1 MNHNS and CDR2 SASEGT come from the germline V gene. The CDR3: CASHFTSEKLFF. In DNA form, the CDR3 reads TGTGCCAGCCATTTTACTAGTGAAAAACTGTTTTTT.

The chain joins TRBV15 to TRBJ2-7, with D perhaps TRBD1 (6 bases). The V gene lost 0 bases and the J gene lost 2 bases, with 11 bases spanning the gap. The CDR3 is made up of 15 amino acids. Germline loops: CDR1 LNHNV, CDR2 YYDKDF (reference sequence). CDR3 loop: CATSRDWDTAYEQYF. CDR3 nucleotide sequence: TGTGCCACCAGCAGAGACTGGGACACCGCCTACGAGCAGTACTTC.

The genes are TRBV28 and TRBJ1-6; tentatively, D is TRBD1 (6 bases). This CDR3 contains 13 residues. Germline CDR1 MDHEN, CDR2 SYDVKM. V gave up 7 bases and J gave up 7 bases, with 11 bases separating them. The CDR3 region has the DNA TGTGCCAGCAAATCAGGGGCCAATTCACCCCTCCACTTT. It encodes CASKSGANSPLHF.

J is TRBJ2-6 and V is TRBV5-5; D is possibly TRBD1 (6 bases). The ends were cut back, 5 bases at V and 0 bases at J, with 6 bases in the middle. CDR1 and CDR2 (germline): SGHKS, YYEKEE (reference sequence). This CDR3 contains 14 residues. This CDR3 is CASRDSSGANVLTF. The DNA of the CDR3 is TGTGCCAGCAGGGACAGCTCTGGGGCCAACGTCCTGACTTTC.

This clone was picked up a small number of times. This sample includes further DNA sequences coding for the same CDR3. This chain links TRBV20-1 with TRBJ1-1; D gene ambiguous. The CDR3 is 11 amino acids. V lost 3 bases and J lost 1, with 3 bases in between. CDR1 DFQATT and CDR2 SNEGSKA come from the germline V gene (reference sequence). The DNA of the CDR3 is TGCAGTGCTAGTCCGAACACTGAAGCTTTCTTT. This translates into CSASPNTEAFF.

As concerns this clone: Other nucleotide sequences in the sample specify the same CDR3. The chain couples TRBV30 to TRBJ2-7; 9 bases map to TRBD1. V was clipped by 3 bases and J by 3 bases; unmatched bases: 3. This CDR3 is built from 13 residues. The germline gives CDR1 GTSNPN, CDR2 SVGIG (reference sequence). CDR3 in amino acids: CAWSADRGYEQYF. The CDR3 DNA sequence: TGTGCCTGGAGCGCGGACAGGGGCTACGAGCAGTACTTC. Drawing the rest from reference TRBV30 and TRBJ2-7, the complete variable domain is SQTIHQWPATLVQPVGSPLSLECTVEGTSNPNLYWYRQAAGRGLQLLFYSVGIGQISSEVPQNLSASRPQDRQFILSSKKLLLSDSGFYLCAWSADRGYEQYFGPGTRLTVT.

The chain uses TRBV7-3 and TRBJ1-6; 7 nucleotides align to TRBD1. The CDR3 consists of 15 residues. V lost 2 bases to trimming and J lost 4 bases; unmatched junction nucleotides: 2. Per germline, CDR1 SGHTA and CDR2 FQGTGA. In DNA, the CDR3 is TGTGCCAGCAGCTTAGCAGGGGGTTATAATTCACCCCTCCACTTT. The encoded protein is CASSLAGGYNSPLHF. The full variable domain, completed using reference TRBV7-3 and TRBJ1-6, is GAGVSQTPSNKVTEKGKYVELRCDPISGHTALYWYRQSLGQGPEFLIYFQGTGAADDSGLPNDRFFAVRPEGSVSTLKIQRTERGDSAVYLCASSLAGGYNSPLHFGNGTRLTVT.

This clone was picked up one time. For the CDR3, the DNA is TGTGCCAGCACCCTCGGTGGTAGCGGCCCACTTAGCACAGATACGCAGTATTTT. Translated: CASTLGGSGPLSTDTQYF. The chain carries TRBV7-9 and TRBJ2-3; weak D call: TRBD2 (6 bases). The CDR3 runs 18 residues. Germline V gives CDR1 SEHNR, CDR2 FQNEAQ (reference sequence). Trimming cost V 7 bases and J 0 bases, with 23 bases left between them. The full variable domain, in which reference TRBV7-9 and TRBJ2-3 provide the parts outside the CDR3, is DTGVSQNPRHKITKRGQNVTFRCDPISEHNRLYWYRQTLGQGPEFLTYFQNEAQLEKSRLLSDRFSAERPKGSFSTLEIQRTEQGDSAMYLCASTLGGSGPLSTDTQYFGPGTRLTVL.

This chain uses TRBV28 with TRBJ2-7; 12 positions match TRBD2. With V trimmed by 6 bases and J by 6 bases, 9 bases remained unmatched. The CDR3 sequence is 15 residues long. CDR1 MDHEN and CDR2 SYDVKM come from the germline V gene. The CDR3 DNA reads TGTGCCAGCAGCCCCACTAGCGGGGGGCTTTTCGAGCAGTACTTC. Translating it yields CASSPTSGGLFEQYF.

This chain connects TRBV7-3 to TRBJ2-3; 9 bases map to TRBD2. The CDR3 length is 16 residues. The junction had 9 bases not matched to a gene; V was cut back by 1 base and J by 7 bases. The V gene's germline CDR1 is SGHTA and CDR2 FQGTGA. This chain's CDR3 is CASSLIPSSGKNTQYF. As DNA, the CDR3 is TGTGCCAGCAGCTTAATCCCGTCTAGCGGGAAGAATACGCAGTATTTT.

The J gene is TRBJ2-5, the V gene TRBV27, with D maybe TRBD1 (6 bases). The CDR3 is 13 residues long. Germline CDR1 MNHEY, CDR2 SMNVEV (reference sequence). V was clipped by 8 bases and J by 9 bases, with 19 bases between them. The CDR3 loop is CASGQSPRGAQYF. In DNA, the CDR3 is TGTGCCAGCGGACAGTCCCCGCGTGGGGCCCAGTACTTC.

Comment on this clone: Sequence at one end of the junction differs from germline and may be a read error. V gene TRBV2 combines with J gene TRBJ2-7; D unresolved. Germline CDR1 SNHLY, CDR2 FYNNEI. The CDR3 spans 14 residues. The CDR3 reads CASSENGPVYGQYF. CDR3 bases: TGTGCCAGCAGCGAAAATGGGCCCGTTTACGGGCAGTACTTC. The full variable domain, in which reference TRBV2 and TRBJ2-7 provide the parts outside the CDR3, is EPEVTQTPSHQVTQMGQEVILRCVPISNHLYFYWYRQILGQKVEFLVSFYNNEISEKSEIFDDQFSVERPDGSNFTLKIRSTKLEDSAMYFCASSENGPVYGQYFGPGTRLTVT.

This clone was recorded once. This chain uses TRBV6-5 with TRBJ2-7; 7 bases fit TRBD1. CDR1 is MNHEY and CDR2 is SVGAGI in the germline V gene. Germline trimming cut 2 bases from V and 3 bases from J; bases unmatched to any gene: 10. This CDR3 is 16 amino acids long. The CDR3 nucleotides read TGTGCCAGCAGTTACGCGTCGGGGACAGCCTACTACGAGCAGTACTTC. Encoded protein: CASSYASGTAYYEQYF.

The chain carries TRBV15 and TRBJ2-1, with 7 bases matching TRBD2. CDR3 length: 16 amino acids. V shed 1 base and J 3 bases; nucleotides not matched to a gene: 6. Germline assignment: CDR1 LNHNV and CDR2 YYDKDF (reference sequence). The CDR3 bases are TGTGCCACCAGCAGAGTGGGCGGGAGAATCTACAATGAGCAGTTCTTC. Translated: CATSRVGGRIYNEQFF.

The chain combines TRBV27 with TRBJ2-7, with 8 bases fitting TRBD2. V dropped 5 bases and J dropped 4; count of bases not matched to a gene: 10. The CDR3 loop spans 15 amino acids. Germline CDR1 reads MNHEY; CDR2 reads SMNVEV (reference sequence). The CDR3 loop is CASSPERGRAYEQYF. CDR3 nucleotide sequence: TGTGCCAGCAGTCCGGAGCGGGGGAGGGCTTACGAGCAGTACTTC.

This clone showed up just once. This chain connects TRBV5-1 to TRBJ2-5, with D uncertain. Trimming pared 2 bases from V and 5 bases from J, leaving 13 bases between. The CDR3 is made up of 14 amino acids. The germline gives CDR1 SGHRS, CDR2 YFSETQ. CDR3 DNA: TGCGCCAGCAGCTTACGAGGCCAGACGGAGACCCAGTACTTC. It yields the protein CASSLRGQTETQYF. Drawing the rest from reference TRBV5-1 and TRBJ2-5, the complete variable domain is KAGVTQTPRYLIKTRGQQVTLSCSPISGHRSVSWYQQTPGQGLQFLFEYFSETQRNKGNFPGRFSGRQFSNSRSEMNVSTLELGDSALYLCASSLRGQTETQYFGPGTRLLVL.

The chain joins TRBV30 to TRBJ2-1, with D perhaps matching TRBD1 (5 bases). This CDR3 comprises 13 residues. V was cut by 0 bases and J by 8 bases, with 11 bases left in between. Germline-derived CDR1 and CDR2 are GTSNPN and SVGIG (reference sequence). The CDR3 sequence is CAWSVQVGDEQFF. Written as DNA, the CDR3 is TGTGCCTGGAGTGTACAGGTTGGCGATGAGCAGTTCTTC. The variable domain in full, with the rest retrieved from reference TRBV30 and TRBJ2-1, is SQTIHQWPATLVQPVGSPLSLECTVEGTSNPNLYWYRQAAGRGLQLLFYSVGIGQISSEVPQNLSASRPQDRQFILSSKKLLLSDSGFYLCAWSVQVGDEQFFGPGTRLTVL.

The V call is TRBV27, the J call TRBJ2-7, with 10 bases lining up with TRBD2. The germline CDR1 and CDR2 sequences are MNHEY and SMNVEV (reference sequence). After removal of 6 bases from V and 5 bases from J, the junction contained 10 bases not matched to a gene. This CDR3 is built from 15 residues. CDR3 nucleotide sequence: TGTGCCAGCAGCACCCCTAGCGGGAGCGTCCACGAGCAGTACTTC. Translating gives CASSTPSGSVHEQYF.

The V call is TRBV6-5, the J call TRBJ1-2; unclear D gene. The germline gives CDR1 MNHEY, CDR2 SVGAGI. The CDR3 contains 13 residues. V dropped 2 bases and J dropped 3 bases, with 7 bases sitting between them. Written as DNA, the CDR3 is TGTGCCAGCAGTTACAGGCACCACTATGGCTACACCTTC. Amino acids: CASSYRHHYGYTF.

The V and J genes are TRBV27 and TRBJ1-1; D is perhaps TRBD1 (6 bases). Per germline, CDR1 MNHEY and CDR2 SMNVEV (reference sequence). The V end was cut by 5 bases, the J end by 0 bases, with 13 bases between. The CDR3 totals 15 residues. CDR3 region: CASSPRTEMNTEAFF. The DNA for the CDR3 is TGTGCCAGCAGTCCGCGGACAGAGATGAACACTGAAGCTTTCTTT.

The chain links TRBV7-2 to TRBJ1-2; possibly TRBD1 for D (6 bases). The CDR3 consists of 14 residues. Trimming removed 0 bases from V and 8 bases from J, with 13 bases in between. Germline V gene sequence: CDR1 SGHTA, CDR2 FQGNSA. CDR3 bases: TGTGCCAGCAGCTTAGCGTCGCAGGGGCTAGGCTACACCTTC. Translated: CASSLASQGLGYTF.

The chain is built from TRBV13 and TRBJ1-4; no firm D call. This CDR3 has 16 amino acids. V was trimmed by 4 bases and J by 0 bases, leaving 12 bases between them. The V gene's germline CDR1 is PRHDT and CDR2 FYEKMQ (reference sequence). This CDR3 reads CASSSKGLATNEKLFF. CDR3 bases: TGTGCCAGCAGCTCCAAGGGTTTAGCAACTAATGAAAAACTGTTTTTT.

V gene TRBV6-6 combines with J gene TRBJ2-7; 8 positions agree with TRBD2. The CDR3 covers 13 residues. The ends lost 6 bases at V and 6 bases at J; junction bases unmatched: 7. CDR1 and CDR2 from the germline V gene are MNHNY and SVGAGI (reference sequence). CDR3 DNA sequence: TGTGCCAGCAGGGGGACTAGATGGGGCGAGCAGTACTTC. This gives the protein CASRGTRWGEQYF.